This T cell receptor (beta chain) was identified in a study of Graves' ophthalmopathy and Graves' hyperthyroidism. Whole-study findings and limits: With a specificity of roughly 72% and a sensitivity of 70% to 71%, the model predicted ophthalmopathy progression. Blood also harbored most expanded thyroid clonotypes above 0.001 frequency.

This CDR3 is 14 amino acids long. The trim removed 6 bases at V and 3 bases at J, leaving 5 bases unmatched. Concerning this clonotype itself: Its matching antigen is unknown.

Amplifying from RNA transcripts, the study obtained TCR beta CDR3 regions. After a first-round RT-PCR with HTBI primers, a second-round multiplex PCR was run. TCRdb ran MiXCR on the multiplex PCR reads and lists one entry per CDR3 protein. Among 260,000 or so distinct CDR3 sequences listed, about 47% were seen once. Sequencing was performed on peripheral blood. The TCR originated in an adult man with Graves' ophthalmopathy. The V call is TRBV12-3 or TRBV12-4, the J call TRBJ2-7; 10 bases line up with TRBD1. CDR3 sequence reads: CASSPGQGLYEQYF. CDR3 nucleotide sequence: TGTGCCAGCAGCCCGGGACAGGGGCTCTACGAGCAGTACTTC.